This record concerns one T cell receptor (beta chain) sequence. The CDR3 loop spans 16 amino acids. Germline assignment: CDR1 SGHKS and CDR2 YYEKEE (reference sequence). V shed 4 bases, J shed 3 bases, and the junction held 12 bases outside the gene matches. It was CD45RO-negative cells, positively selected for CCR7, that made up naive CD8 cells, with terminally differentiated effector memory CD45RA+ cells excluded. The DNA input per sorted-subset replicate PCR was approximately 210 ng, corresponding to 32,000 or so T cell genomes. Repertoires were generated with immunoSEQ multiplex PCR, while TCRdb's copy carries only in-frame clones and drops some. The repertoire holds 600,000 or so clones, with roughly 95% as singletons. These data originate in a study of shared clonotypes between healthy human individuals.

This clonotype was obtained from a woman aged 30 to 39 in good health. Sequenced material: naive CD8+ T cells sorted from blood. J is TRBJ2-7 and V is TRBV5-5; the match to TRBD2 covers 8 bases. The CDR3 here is CASSPSGREARYEQYF. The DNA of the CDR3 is TGTGCCAGCAGCCCTAGCGGGCGGGAGGCTCGCTACGAGCAGTACTTC.